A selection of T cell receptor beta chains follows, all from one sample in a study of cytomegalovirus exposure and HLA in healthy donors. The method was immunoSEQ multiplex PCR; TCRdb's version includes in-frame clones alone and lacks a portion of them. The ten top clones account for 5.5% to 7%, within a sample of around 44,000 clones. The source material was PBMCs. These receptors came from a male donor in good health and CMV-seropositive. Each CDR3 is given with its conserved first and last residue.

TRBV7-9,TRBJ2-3,CASADRLGGTDTQYF
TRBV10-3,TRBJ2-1,CAISGDMSSYNEQFF
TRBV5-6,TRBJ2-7,CASSWATVSYEQYF
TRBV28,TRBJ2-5,CASSLLPRGETQYF
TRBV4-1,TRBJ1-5,CASSLLQDRGEQPQHF
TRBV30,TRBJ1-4,CAWDGLGRAAEKLFF
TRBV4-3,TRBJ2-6,CASSQEMAGAEGANVLTF
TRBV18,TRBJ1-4,CASSPQPPGDREKLFF
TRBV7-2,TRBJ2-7,CASSPGQARSYEQYF
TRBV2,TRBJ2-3,CTQDRPDTDTQYF
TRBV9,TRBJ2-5,CASSPSGETQYF
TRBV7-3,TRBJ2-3,CASSQGALTDTQYF
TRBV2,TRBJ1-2,CASSEQDSLYGYTF
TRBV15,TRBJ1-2,CATSRGGDGGYGYTF
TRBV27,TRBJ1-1,CASSLGGVGTEAFF
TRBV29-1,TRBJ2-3,CSVGGRATDTQYF
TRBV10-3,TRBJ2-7,CAIGPATDYEQYF
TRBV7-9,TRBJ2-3,CASSAPYSGLRDTQYF